The present T cell receptor (beta chain) was sequenced within a study of monozygotic twins with inflammatory bowel disease. Broader study findings: Discordant twins had repertoire similarity that did not differ from that of concordant twins, possibly from limited power.

Two nested PCRs, roughly 16 and 10 cycles, amplified TCRalpha and TCRbeta cDNA. No DNA is given; TCRdb re-called the 5' RACE reads and lists each CDR3 protein once. Listed are around 150,000 distinct CDR3 sequences; under 3.5% falls within the top ten. This CDR3 spans 15 amino acids. CDR1 SGHRS and CDR2 YFSETQ come from the germline V gene. Remarks on this clonotype: Its antigen is not known.

The TCR sequence derives from a human donor with ulcerative colitis or Crohn's disease, or a healthy co-twin of an affected twin (not recorded which). The chain recombines TRBV5-1 with TRBJ2-5; TCRdb gives TRBD2 as the D gene, but with no DNA this cannot be confirmed. The sample was blood. The CDR3 here is CASTSGLAGVETQYF.